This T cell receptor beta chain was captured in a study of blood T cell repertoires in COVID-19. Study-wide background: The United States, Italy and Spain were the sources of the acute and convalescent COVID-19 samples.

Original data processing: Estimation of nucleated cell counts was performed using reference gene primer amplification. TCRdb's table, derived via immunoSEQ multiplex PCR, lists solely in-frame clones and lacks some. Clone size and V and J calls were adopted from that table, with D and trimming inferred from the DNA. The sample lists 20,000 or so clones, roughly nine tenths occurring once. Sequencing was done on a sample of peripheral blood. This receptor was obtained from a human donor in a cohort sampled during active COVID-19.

The CDR3 reads CASSIASGGQYNSPLHF. The CDR3 DNA sequence: TGTGCCAGTAGTATAGCATCAGGGGGACAATATAATTCACCCCTCCACTTT. This rearrangement joins TRBV19 to TRBJ1-6, with 7 bases fitting TRBD1. Trimming removed 1 base from V and 4 bases from J; junction bases left unmatched: 7. There are 17 residues in the CDR3. Germline CDR1 reads LNHDA; CDR2 reads SQIVND (reference sequence).